A single sample gave rise to the 12 T cell receptor beta chains below, sequenced in a study of cytomegalovirus exposure and HLA in healthy donors. The PCR contained 60 Vbeta and 13 Jbeta primers. Some clones are missing from TCRdb's copy, which holds only in-frame ones; the method was immunoSEQ multiplex PCR. The sample holds about 140,000 clones; 75% to 85% are singletons and the top ten take around 2.4%. The sample comprised PBMCs. Every receptor here comes from a young woman in good health and CMV-seropositive.

A single count supports this clone. The genes are TRBV2 and TRBJ1-1; TRBD1 matches at 8 bases. Per germline, CDR1 SNHLY and CDR2 FYNNEI. V lost 1 base to trimming and J lost 5 bases; unmatched junction nucleotides: 6. The CDR3 contains 15 residues. The CDR3 loop is CASSEGGQGRTEAFF. The CDR3 nucleotides read TGTGCCAGCAGTGAAGGCGGACAGGGCAGAACTGAAGCTTTCTTT. Combining the CDR3 with reference TRBV2 and TRBJ1-1 gives the whole variable domain EPEVTQTPSHQVTQMGQEVILRCVPISNHLYFYWYRQILGQKVEFLVSFYNNEISEKSEIFDDQFSVERPDGSNFTLKIRSTKLEDSAMYFCASSEGGQGRTEAFFGQGTRLTVV.

V is TRBV27 and J is TRBJ1-5; TRBD1 aligns across 7 bases. Unmatched junction bases numbered 3, after V lost 5 bases and J lost 2 bases. The CDR3 runs 14 residues. CDR1 and CDR2 from the germline V gene are MNHEY and SMNVEV (reference sequence). The CDR3 sequence: CASSLTGGNQPQHF. Written as DNA, the CDR3 is TGTGCCAGCAGTCTTACAGGGGGCAATCAGCCCCAGCATTTT.

The chain employs TRBV2 and TRBJ2-7; D is perhaps TRBD2 (6 bases). The CDR3 is 13 residues long. With 6 bases removed from V and 3 bases from J, the gap between germline ends came to 12 bases. CDR1 is SNHLY and CDR2 is FYNNEI in the germline V gene. The CDR3 region is CASREGQNYEQYF. As DNA, the CDR3 is TGTGCCAGCAGGGAGGGCCAGAACTACGAGCAGTACTTC.

This clone was counted between two and nine times. The chain recombines TRBV10-3 with TRBJ2-7; a weak D match, TRBD1 (7 bases). Germline V gene lookup returns CDR1 ENHRY and CDR2 SYGVKD. Trimming left V 6 bases short and J 4 bases short, with 19 bases between. This CDR3 spans 15 amino acids. CDR3 in DNA: TGTGCCATCAGAAGGACTAAAACGACAGGGTACGAGCAGTACTTC. Protein sequence: CAIRRTKTTGYEQYF.

The rearrangement links TRBV7-6 to TRBJ2-3, with D perhaps matching TRBD2 (6 bases). V lost 5 bases, J lost 0 bases, and 12 bases lay in between. The CDR3 length is 15 residues. Germline CDR1 reads SGHVS; CDR2 reads FNYEAQ. CDR3 DNA: TGTGCCAGCAGCCCGGACTACTCTAGCACAGATACGCAGTATTTT. Translated: CASSPDYSSTDTQYF.

The V and J genes are TRBV20-1 and TRBJ1-1; tentatively, D is TRBD1 (5 bases). Germline loops: CDR1 DFQATT, CDR2 SNEGSKA (reference sequence). The V end lost 5 bases, the J end lost 8 bases, and 12 bases lay between the germline ends. This CDR3 comprises 11 residues. The CDR3 loop is CSAARAGEAFF. The CDR3 DNA sequence: TGCAGTGCTGCTAGAGCAGGGGAAGCTTTCTTT.

The J gene is TRBJ2-7, the V gene TRBV7-9; D is possibly TRBD2 (7 bases). This CDR3 has 13 amino acids. Germline V gene sequence: CDR1 SEHNR, CDR2 FQNEAQ (reference sequence). V lost 7 bases to trimming and J lost 3 bases, with 13 bases between them. The CDR3 DNA reads as TGTGCCAGCAATCCGGGGGGCAGCTACGAGCAGTACTTC. Residues: CASNPGGSYEQYF.

The count of this clone is one. The chain couples TRBV6-1 to TRBJ1-1, with D tentatively TRBD1 (5 bases). Per the germline V gene, CDR1 is MNHNS and CDR2 is SASEGT. Trimming shortened V by 2 bases and J by 1 base, and 11 bases separated the two germline ends. This CDR3 has 15 amino acids. In nucleotides, the CDR3 is TGTGCCAGCAGTGAACCGACAGCGACGAACACTGAAGCTTTCTTT. Translating gives CASSEPTATNTEAFF.

CDR3 region: CASSYGQSYTEAFF. In DNA, the CDR3 is TGTGCCAGCAGCTACGGACAGTCCTATACTGAAGCTTTCTTT. This chain uses TRBV6-6 with TRBJ1-1; D is perhaps TRBD1 (6 bases). V lost 6 bases and J 5 bases, leaving 16 bases between the germline ends. The CDR3 is 14 amino acids. From germline, CDR1 is MNHNY and CDR2 SVGAGI (reference sequence).

The V and J genes are TRBV30 and TRBJ1-3; the D is unclear. V lost 0 bases and J lost 4, with 10 bases in between. The CDR3 has 14 residues. Looked up from germline, CDR1 is GTSNPN and CDR2 is SVGIG (reference sequence). This chain's CDR3 is CAWSVPVPGNTIYF. The CDR3 DNA is TGTGCCTGGAGTGTTCCGGTGCCCGGAAACACCATATATTTT.

This clone was counted only a few times. The chain links TRBV7-9 to TRBJ2-1, with D unresolved. Germline loops: CDR1 SEHNR, CDR2 FQNEAQ (reference sequence). The germline V and J ends were trimmed by 0 bases and 7 bases, with 7 bases remaining between them. The CDR3 loop spans 13 amino acids. The CDR3 sequence: CASSLAGANEQFF. In DNA, the CDR3 is TGTGCCAGCAGCTTAGCCGGAGCAAATGAGCAGTTCTTC.

This rearrangement joins TRBV5-1 to TRBJ2-5; 9 positions match TRBD2. After removal of 1 base from V and 6 bases from J, the junction contained 10 bases not matched to a gene. CDR1 SGHRS and CDR2 YFSETQ come from the germline V gene. The CDR3 sequence is 16 residues long. CDR3 coding DNA: TGCGCCAGCAGCTTGACGGGACTAGCTGGCCCCAAGACCCAGTACTTC. It specifies CASSLTGLAGPKTQYF.